These 4 T cell receptor beta chains originate from one sample sequenced in a study of CD8+CD57+ T cells in acquired aplastic anemia. Patients picked for sequencing had shown CD8+CD57+ cell expansion detected by flow cytometry. Genomic DNA, serving as template, underwent TCR beta VDJ and CDR3 profiling. TCRdb redid the calling of the reads with MiXCR, one entry per CDR3 protein. Counted here are about 160,000 distinct CDR3 sequences, 65% to 75% occurring once; the ten biggest clones make up 35% to 50%. Source material: sorted CD4+, CD8+, or CD8+CD57+ T cells (not recorded which) from PBMCs. The receptors derive from a human donor with aplastic anemia.

The gene calls are TRBV29-1 and TRBJ2-3, with a tentative D call TRBD1 (6 bases). There are 15 residues in the CDR3. Trimming cost V 3 bases and J 4 bases, with 17 bases left between them. The V gene's germline CDR1 is SQVTM and CDR2 ANQGSEA. DNA for the CDR3: TGCAGCGTTGATGGGGACACTCCAGCCCCAGATACGCAGTATTTT. Residues: CSVDGDTPAPDTQYF.

This chain uses TRBV20-1 with TRBJ2-7; D perhaps matches TRBD2 (5 bases). CDR1 is DFQATT and CDR2 is SNEGSKA in the germline V gene (reference sequence). Trimming pared 3 bases from V and 2 bases from J, leaving 14 bases between. The CDR3 is 14 amino acids. The CDR3 nucleotides are TGCAGTGCTAGTCGGGGAGCAGGTCCCTACGAGCAGTACTTC. Protein product: CSASRGAGPYEQYF.

The chain is built from TRBV3-1 and TRBJ1-1, with D unclear. CDR1 LGHDT and CDR2 YNNKEL come from the germline V gene (reference sequence). Between the trimmed V and J ends, which lost 3 bases and 0 bases, there was a span of 8 bases. The length of the CDR3 is 14 residues. Written as DNA, the CDR3 is TGTGCCAGCAGCCATAATGGGGTGAACACTGAAGCTTTCTTT. It is translated as CASSHNGVNTEAFF. Supplemented by reference TRBV3-1 and TRBJ1-1, the full variable domain reads DTAVSQTPKYLVTQMGNDKSIKCEQNLGHDTMYWYKQDSKKFLKIMFSYNNKELIINETVPNRFSPKSPDKAHLNLHINSLELGDSAVYFCASSHNGVNTEAFFGQGTRLTVV.

This chain uses TRBV25-1 with TRBJ2-1; 12 nucleotides align to TRBD2. J gave up 2 bases and V 6 bases, and 2 bases lay outside the gene matches. CDR1 and CDR2 from the germline V gene are MGHDK and SYGVNS. This CDR3 contains 15 residues. The CDR3 loop is CASRSSGGAYNEQFF. The CDR3 region has the DNA TGTGCCAGCAGATCTAGCGGGGGGGCCTACAATGAGCAGTTCTTC.